This entry is about one T cell receptor beta chain. The antigen is not known. The data originate from a study of T cells after yellow fever vaccination. General observations from the study: Contaminants from the bulk population, in the form of abundant clonotypes, could be found in FACS-sorted repertoires. After the booster, approximately 96% of CD4 and about nine tenths of CD8 primary-response clones were re-detected.

Template switching by 5'RACE produced TCR cDNA, adding a universal primer site and UMIs. TCRdb analysed the 5' RACE reads with MiXCR anew, one entry per CDR3 protein. Of 500,000 to 650,000 distinct CDR3 sequences listed, about a sixth are singletons. Sample: PBMCs, taken 4 to 6 days after the first yellow fever vaccination. The TCR sequence derives from a young man who received the YFV17D yellow fever vaccine.

CDR3 DNA: TGTGCCAGCAGCTGGGACAGGGGGCATGCCGGGGAGCTGTTTTTT. Its protein is CASSWDRGHAGELFF. The chain employs TRBV11-2 and TRBJ2-2, with 12 bases lining up with TRBD1. V gave up 4 bases and J gave up 6 bases; unmatched junction bases: 3. The germline V gene has CDR1 SGHAT and CDR2 FQNNGV. CDR3 length equals 15 residues.